Presented here are 13 T cell receptor beta chains from one specimen sequenced in a study of response to subunit inactivated influenza vaccine. TCRdb reanalysed the RT-PCR reads using MiXCR and keeps one entry per CDR3 protein. The table shows around 150,000 distinct CDR3 sequences, with approximately 11% occurring only once. Sample: non-naive T cells sorted from PBMCs, taken about 40 days after vaccination. These receptors all stem from a man aged 50 to 60 who received an inactivated influenza vaccine.

This clonotype was seen a few times. The genes are TRBV27 and TRBJ2-1; D is unclear. Trimming shortened V by 3 bases and J by 5 bases, and 8 bases separated the two germline ends. Germline CDR1 reads MNHEY; CDR2 reads SMNVEV (reference sequence). The CDR3 consists of 13 residues. The CDR3 coding sequence is TGTGCCAGCAGTTTTCGCCACCACAATGAGCAGTTCTTC. Residues: CASSFRHHNEQFF.

V usage is TRBV7-2 and J usage is TRBJ1-2; a weak D match, TRBD1 (5 bases). This CDR3 is 12 amino acids long. The germline V and J ends were trimmed by 5 bases and 5 bases, with 9 bases remaining between them. Germline V lookup: CDR1 SGHTA, CDR2 FQGNSA. The DNA for the CDR3 is TGTGCCAGCAGCCCGGGACGGTATGGCTACACCTTC. Translation: CASSPGRYGYTF.

This clonotype appeared many times. The chain employs TRBV5-4 and TRBJ2-1, with D maybe TRBD2 (7 bases). CDR1 and CDR2 (germline): SGHNT, YYREEE (reference sequence). The CDR3 contains 16 residues. V dropped 6 bases and J dropped 4 bases, with 20 bases sitting between them. The CDR3 loop reads CASNSGGGDWYNEQFF. CDR3 coding DNA: TGTGCCAGCAACTCTGGAGGGGGGGATTGGTACAATGAGCAGTTCTTC.

This chain links TRBV18 with TRBJ1-1; D possibly corresponds to TRBD1 (6 bases). V dropped 3 bases and J dropped 7 bases, with 9 bases sitting between them. This CDR3 comprises 12 residues. Germline values: CDR1 KGHSH, CDR2 LQKENI. The CDR3 here is CASSPGQLEAFF. Written as DNA, the CDR3 is TGTGCCAGCTCACCGGGACAACTTGAAGCTTTCTTT.

The chain combines TRBV6-5 with TRBJ1-1; TRBD1 matches at 10 bases. V dropped 3 bases and J dropped 4; count of bases not matched to a gene: 11. CDR3 length equals 17 residues. From germline, CDR1 is MNHEY and CDR2 SVGAGI. The CDR3 sequence: CASSYDTGTGDFTEAFF. The CDR3 nucleotides are TGTGCCAGCAGTTATGACACCGGGACAGGGGATTTCACTGAAGCTTTCTTT.

The chain links TRBV5-6 to TRBJ2-7; no clear D. Trimming stripped 6 bases from V and 5 bases from J, with 15 bases between. CDR3 length equals 13 residues. From germline, CDR1 is SGHDT and CDR2 YYEEEE. Written as DNA, the CDR3 is TGTGCCAGCACCGTAGGATGGTTCGACGAGCAGTACTTC. This translates into CASTVGWFDEQYF.

The V and J genes are TRBV14 and TRBJ2-7; TRBD1 agrees at 9 bases. From germline, CDR1 is SGHDN and CDR2 FVKESK. Trimming removed 4 bases from V and 8 bases from J; junction bases left unmatched: 12. The CDR3 has 15 residues. CDR3 protein: CASSPAGTGLFQQYF. The DNA for the CDR3 is TGTGCCAGCAGCCCGGCCGGGACAGGGTTGTTTCAGCAGTACTTC.

CDR3: CASSPGGLAETTSEFF. The CDR3 coding sequence is TGTGCCAGCAGCCCGGGGGGACTAGCGGAAACCACCTCGGAGTTCTTC. V and J are TRBV5-5 and TRBJ2-1, with 11 bases matching TRBD2. Germline trimming cut 4 bases from V and 14 bases from J; bases unmatched to any gene: 17. Germline V lookup: CDR1 SGHKS, CDR2 YYEKEE (reference sequence). The length of the CDR3 is 16 residues.

This clonotype occurred many times. V gene TRBV5-1 combines with J gene TRBJ2-3, with TRBD2 matching 15 bases. The CDR3 has 16 amino acids. The trim removed 4 bases at V and 0 bases at J, leaving 0 bases unmatched. Germline V CDR1 and CDR2: SGHRS, YFSETQ. The CDR3 loop reads CASSGTSGGSTDTQYF. The DNA for the CDR3 is TGCGCCAGCAGCGGGACTAGCGGGGGGAGCACAGATACGCAGTATTTT.

In its sample, this clonotype was seen a few times. This chain joins TRBV5-1 and TRBJ2-2, with D uncertain. The CDR3 has 11 amino acids. Trimming took 5 bases from V and 5 from J, leaving 4 bases between them. Germline V gives CDR1 SGHRS, CDR2 YFSETQ. This CDR3 is CASRGTGELFF. In nucleotides, the CDR3 is TGCGCCAGCAGGGGGACCGGGGAGCTGTTTTTT.

Regarding this clonotype: A junction boundary mismatches the germline segment, possibly from a read error. The chain employs TRBV9 and TRBJ2-6; possible D gene TRBD1, 5 bases. Germline V lookup: CDR1 SGDLS, CDR2 YYNGEE. This CDR3 has 15 residues. The DNA for the CDR3 is TGTGCCAGCAGCGACCGGACGACTGGGGCCAACGTCCTGATTTTC. It is translated as CASSDRTTGANVLIF.

This clonotype was counted ten times or more. V usage is TRBV2 and J usage is TRBJ2-4; 7 bases match TRBD1. Germline V lookup: CDR1 SNHLY, CDR2 FYNNEI. This CDR3 has 17 residues. Trimming at V came to 0 bases and at J to 0 bases, leaving 5 bases not matched to a gene. CDR3: CASSEAWQGVAKNIQYF. The CDR3 region has the DNA TGTGCCAGCAGTGAAGCTTGGCAGGGGGTAGCCAAAAACATTCAGTACTTC.

This clonotype was detected only a few times. The V call is TRBV4-2, the J call TRBJ2-7; 11 bases agree with TRBD2. V trimming: 0 bases; J trimming: 0 bases; junction bases outside the gene matches: 7. The CDR3 consists of 18 residues. Germline CDR1 LGHNA, CDR2 YNFKEQ. The CDR3 here is CASSQDASGGSSSYEQYF. The CDR3 DNA is TGTGCCAGCAGCCAAGATGCTAGCGGGGGGTCGAGCTCCTACGAGCAGTACTTC.